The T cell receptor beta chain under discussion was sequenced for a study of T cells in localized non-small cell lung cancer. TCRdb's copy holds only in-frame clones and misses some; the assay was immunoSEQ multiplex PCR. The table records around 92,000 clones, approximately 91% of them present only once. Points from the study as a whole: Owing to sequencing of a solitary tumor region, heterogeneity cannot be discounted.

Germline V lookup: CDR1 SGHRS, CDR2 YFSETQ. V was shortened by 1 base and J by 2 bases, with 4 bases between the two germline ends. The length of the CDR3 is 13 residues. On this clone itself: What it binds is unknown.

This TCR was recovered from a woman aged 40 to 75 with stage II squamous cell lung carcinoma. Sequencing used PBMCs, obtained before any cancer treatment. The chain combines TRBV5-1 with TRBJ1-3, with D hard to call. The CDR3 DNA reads TGCGCCAGCAGCTTGTACCCTGGAAACACCATATATTTT. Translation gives CASSLYPGNTIYF.